This T cell receptor (beta chain) was documented in a study of blood T cell repertoires in COVID-19. The overall study: Samples taken during acute and convalescent COVID-19 were collected in the United States, Italy and Spain. The cDNA or gDNA used as material had been derived from T cells, B-cell-depleted T cells, or PBMCs.

Patients from Seattle were sampled longitudinally, starting during active infection. The sample holds one count of this clone. The CDR3 contains 16 residues. The J segment lost 3 bases and the V segment lost 0 bases, leaving 3 bases of the junction unmatched. Germline V CDR1 and CDR2: SGHRS, YFSETQ. In the source study's methods: Nucleated cell counts were estimated from reference gene primer amplification. This table comes from immunoSEQ multiplex PCR, and its TCRdb copy is limited to in-frame clones, with some not included. The V and J calls and the clone size are those of that table, but D and trimming were determined from the DNA. The table records under 250,000 clones, approximately 85% of them present only once.

Sequencing was carried out using peripheral blood. This rearrangement joins TRBV5-1 to TRBJ2-3, with 11 bases lining up with TRBD2. This TCR was recovered from a man in his fifties or sixties with COVID-19, enrolled during active disease. CDR3 in amino acids: CASSLVSGGATDTQYF. The CDR3 nucleotides read TGCGCCAGCAGCTTGGTTAGCGGGGGGGCAACAGATACGCAGTATTTT.